These T cell receptor beta chains were read from a single sample in a study of CD8 T cells in ankylosing spondylitis. TCRdb reanalysed the 5' RACE reads using MiXCR and keeps one entry per CDR3 protein. The repertoire has approximately 100,000 distinct CDR3 sequences, under 30% of them found once; the top ten carry roughly an eighth. Source material: synovial fluid, either unsorted or a sorted T cell fraction (not recorded which). Every receptor here comes from a male donor with ankylosing spondylitis. CDR3s include the opening cysteine and the closing phenylalanine or tryptophan. The D gene is left open where the match is weak. Expanded clones get a size class; other rows say once, few or many, or leave the size out.

>TRBV29-1|13|TRBJ1-1|.|.
CSVFVMGGTEAFF
TGCAGCGTCTTTGTCATGGGGGGAACTGAAGCTTTCTTT
>TRBV20-1|12|TRBJ2-1|many|.
CSASAGLSEQFF
TGCAGTGCTAGTGCAGGGCTCAGCGAGCAGTTCTTC
>TRBV18|13|TRBJ2-5|few|.
CASSSARQETQYF
TGTGCCAGCTCCTCGGCGCGCCAAGAGACCCAGTACTTC
>TRBV4-1|14|TRBJ1-2|.|.
CASSQPQGNYGYTF
TGCGCCAGCAGCCAACCCCAGGGGAACTATGGCTACACCTTC
>TRBV9|12|TRBJ1-2|many|.
CASTEGNYGYTF
TGTGCCAGCACTGAGGGTAACTATGGCTACACCTTC
>TRBV11-3|14|TRBJ2-1|.|.
CASSWAGDYNEQFF
TGTGCCAGCAGCTGGGCAGGGGACTACAATGAGCAGTTCTTC
>TRBV15|15|TRBJ1-3|few|.
CATSRVSSSGNTIYF
TGTGCCACCAGCAGAGTGTCTAGCTCTGGAAACACCATATATTTT
>TRBV4-2|17|TRBJ2-2|.|.
CASSQVGPSANTGELFF
TGTGCCAGCAGCCAAGTAGGGCCTAGTGCGAACACCGGGGAGCTGTTTTTT
>TRBV4-2|13|TRBJ2-3|once|.
CASSFYREDTQYF
TGTGCCAGCAGCTTTTACAGAGAAGATACGCAGTATTTT
>TRBV27|14|TRBJ1-2|few|.
CASSSGGVFYGYTF
TGTGCCAGCAGTTCTGGGGGGGTCTTTTATGGCTACACCTTC
>TRBV25-1|10|TRBJ2-7|.|.
CASGNYEQYF
TGTGCCAGTGGGAACTACGAGCAGTACTTC
>TRBV5-1|17|TRBJ2-5|many|.
CASSLTSRSGSLETQYF
TGCGCCAGCAGCTTGACTAGCAGGAGCGGATCTTTGGAGACCCAGTACTTC
>TRBV25-1|11|TRBJ2-1|.|.
CASSELSEQFF
TGTGCCAGCAGTGAATTAAGTGAGCAGTTCTTC
>TRBV10-3|15|TRBJ2-5|few|TRBD1
CAISDRDREIETQYF
TGTGCCATCAGTGACCGGGACAGGGAAATCGAGACCCAGTACTTC
>TRBV5-1|15|TRBJ1-1|many|.
CASSPRAGQNTEAFF
TGCGCCAGCAGCCCCCGGGCAGGGCAAAACACTGAAGCTTTCTTT
>TRBV15|14|TRBJ1-2|.|TRBD1
CATSRGTGVYGYTF
TGTGCCACCAGCAGAGGGACAGGGGTCTATGGCTACACCTTC
>TRBV3-1|17|TRBJ1-5|.|.
CASSHTGRGGGNQPQHF
TGTGCCAGCAGCCATACAGGGAGGGGTGGTGGCAATCAGCCCCAGCATTTT
>TRBV2|14|TRBJ2-1|.|.
CASSPDWTYNEQFF
TGTGCCAGCAGCCCGGACTGGACCTACAATGAGCAGTTCTTC
>TRBV20-1|13|TRBJ2-1|.|.
CSALMPYLNEQFF
TGCAGTGCCCTCATGCCTTACTTGAATGAGCAGTTCTTC
>TRBV29-1|13|TRBJ1-3|.|.
CSVEVQFGNTIYF
TGCAGCGTTGAAGTTCAGTTTGGAAACACCATATATTTT
>TRBV15|15|TRBJ2-7|.|TRBD1
CATSRGQGPSYEQYF
TGTGCCACCAGCAGAGGACAGGGCCCCTCCTACGAGCAGTACTTC
>TRBV12-5|15|TRBJ1-2|few|TRBD1
CASGLDGGQAHGYTF
TGTGCTAGTGGTTTGGACGGCGGACAGGCCCATGGCTACACCTTC
>TRBV15|17|TRBJ1-1|.|TRBD1
CATSGRDRDPPTYTAFF
TGTGCCACCAGCGGCCGGGACAGGGACCCCCCTACCTATACAGCTTTCTTT
>TRBV12-3/TRBV12-4|14|TRBJ2-4|.|.
CASSLVPVGYIQYF
TGTGCCAGCAGTTTAGTACCAGTAGGGTACATTCAGTACTTC
>TRBV20-1|15|TRBJ2-5|few|TRBD1
CSARDPPGGLETQYF
TGCAGTGCTAGAGATCCCCCAGGGGGCCTGGAGACCCAGTACTTC
>TRBV10-1|13|TRBJ2-2|.|.
CASKFSDTGELFF
TGCGCCAGCAAGTTCAGCGACACCGGGGAGCTGTTTTTT
>TRBV7-7|13|TRBJ2-3|.|.
CASSLGPPDTQYF
TGTGCCAGCAGCTTAGGGCCCCCAGATACGCAGTATTTT
>TRBV29-1|15|TRBJ2-2|.|.
CSVVFGSILTGELFF
TGCAGCGTTGTTTTCGGCAGCATACTCACCGGGGAGCTGTTTTTT
>TRBV7-6|15|TRBJ2-1|.|.
CASSLAGEGHNEQFF
TGTGCCAGCAGCTTAGCGGGAGAGGGCCACAATGAGCAGTTCTTC
>TRBV7-2|15|TRBJ2-1|.|.
CASEQRRSSYNEQFF
TGTGCCAGCGAACAGCGGAGGAGCTCCTACAATGAGCAGTTCTTC
>TRBV3-1|15|TRBJ2-3|.|.
CASSHGYTSTDTQYF
TGTGCCAGCAGCCACGGGTACACTAGCACAGATACGCAGTATTTT
>TRBV28|14|TRBJ1-6|few|TRBD1
CASSRTGGISPLHF
TGTGCCAGCAGTCGGACAGGGGGCATTTCACCCCTCCACTTT
>TRBV25-1|14|TRBJ1-1|.|.
CASSPSGRNTEAFF
TGTGCCAGCAGTCCCTCGGGAAGGAACACTGAAGCTTTCTTT
>TRBV19|16|TRBJ1-5|few|.
CASSIDLLVSNQPQHF
TGTGCCAGTAGTATAGATCTACTGGTTAGCAATCAGCCCCAACATTTT
>TRBV5-1|15|TRBJ2-2|few|.
CASSLGGGYTGELFF
TGCGCCAGCAGCCTGGGAGGGGGCTACACCGGGGAGCTGTTTTTT
>TRBV20-1|18|TRBJ1-5|few|.
CSASLKEGTGFGNQPQHF
TGCAGTGCTAGTCTGAAAGAGGGGACTGGATTTGGCAATCAGCCCCAGCATTTT
>TRBV6-2/TRBV6-3|13|TRBJ2-5|.|.
CATKPVGRETQYF
TGTGCCACCAAACCGGTCGGGCGGGAGACCCAGTACTTC
>TRBV9|12|TRBJ1-1|many|.
CASSVVVTEAFF
TGTGCCAGCAGCGTAGTAGTCACTGAAGCTTTCTTT
>TRBV7-8|16|TRBJ1-1|few|TRBD1
CASSRAGTGGNTEAFF
TGTGCCAGCAGTCGCGCCGGGACAGGGGGCAACACTGAAGCTTTCTTT
>TRBV2|14|TRBJ1-6|.|.
CASRTSAFNSPLHF
TGTGCCAGTAGGACTTCCGCTTTTAATTCACCCCTCCACTTT
>TRBV7-8|15|TRBJ2-5|.|.
CASSSPAGREETQYF
TGTGCCAGCAGCTCCCCGGCGGGAAGGGAGGAGACCCAGTACTTC